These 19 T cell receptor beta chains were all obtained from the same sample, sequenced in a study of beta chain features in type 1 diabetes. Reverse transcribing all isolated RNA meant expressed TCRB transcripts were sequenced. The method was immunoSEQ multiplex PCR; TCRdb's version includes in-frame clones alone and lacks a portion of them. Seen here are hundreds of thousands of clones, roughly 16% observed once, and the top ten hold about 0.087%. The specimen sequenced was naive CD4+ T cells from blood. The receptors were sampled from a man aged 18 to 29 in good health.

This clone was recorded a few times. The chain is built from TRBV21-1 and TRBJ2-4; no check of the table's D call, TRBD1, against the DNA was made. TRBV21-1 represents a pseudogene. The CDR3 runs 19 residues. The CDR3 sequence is CASSRDRVQPNLAKNIQYF. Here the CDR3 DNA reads TGTGCCAGCAGCAGAGACAGGGTCCAACCCAATCTAGCCAAAAACATTCAGTACTTC.

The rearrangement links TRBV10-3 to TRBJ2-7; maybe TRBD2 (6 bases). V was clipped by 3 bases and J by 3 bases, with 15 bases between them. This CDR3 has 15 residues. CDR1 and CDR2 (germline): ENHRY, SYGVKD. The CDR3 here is CAISDHKRADYEQYF. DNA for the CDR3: TGTGCCATCAGTGACCATAAGCGGGCCGACTACGAGCAGTACTTC.

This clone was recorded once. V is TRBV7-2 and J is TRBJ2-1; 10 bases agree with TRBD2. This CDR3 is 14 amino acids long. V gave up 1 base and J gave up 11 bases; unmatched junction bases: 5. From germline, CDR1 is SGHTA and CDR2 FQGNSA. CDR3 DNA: TGTGCCAGCAGCTTAGTTGGGACTAGCGAGAAGCAGTTCTTC. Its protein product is CASSLVGTSEKQFF.

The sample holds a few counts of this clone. CDR3 in amino acids: CASSERASTSYEQYF. The CDR3 nucleotides read TGTGCCAGCAGTGAAAGGGCATCTACCTCCTACGAGCAGTACTTC. This chain connects TRBV25-1 to TRBJ2-7; no clear D gene. The length of the CDR3 is 15 residues. Trimming shortened V by 2 bases and J by 0 bases, and 11 bases separated the two germline ends. Per the germline V gene, CDR1 is MGHDK and CDR2 is SYGVNS.

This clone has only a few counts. This CDR3 is CASSRSGGTYEQYF. DNA for the CDR3: TGTGCCAGCAGTAGATCAGGGGGGACCTACGAGCAGTACTTC. The genes are TRBV6-5 and TRBJ2-7, with a tentative D call TRBD1 (7 bases). Germline-derived CDR1 and CDR2 are MNHEY and SVGAGI. V was clipped by 5 bases and J by 2 bases, with 13 bases between them. This CDR3 contains 14 residues.

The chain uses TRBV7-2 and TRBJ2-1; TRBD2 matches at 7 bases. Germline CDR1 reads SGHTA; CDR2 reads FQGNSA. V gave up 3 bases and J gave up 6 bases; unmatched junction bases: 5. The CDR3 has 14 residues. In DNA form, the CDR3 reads TGTGCCAGCAGCTTTCTAGCGGCGCGCAATGAGCAGTTCTTC. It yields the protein CASSFLAARNEQFF.

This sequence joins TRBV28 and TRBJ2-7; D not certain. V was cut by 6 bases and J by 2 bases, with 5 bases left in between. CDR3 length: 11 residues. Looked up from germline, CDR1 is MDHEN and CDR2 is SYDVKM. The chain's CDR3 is CASSIPYEQYF. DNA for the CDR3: TGTGCCAGCAGCATTCCCTACGAGCAGTACTTC.

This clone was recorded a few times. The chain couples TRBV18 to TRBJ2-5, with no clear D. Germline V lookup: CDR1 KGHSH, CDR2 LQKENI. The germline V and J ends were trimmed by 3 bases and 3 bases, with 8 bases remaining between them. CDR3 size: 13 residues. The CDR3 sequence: CASSPNLKETQYF. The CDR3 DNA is TGTGCCAGCTCACCTAATCTGAAAGAGACCCAGTACTTC.

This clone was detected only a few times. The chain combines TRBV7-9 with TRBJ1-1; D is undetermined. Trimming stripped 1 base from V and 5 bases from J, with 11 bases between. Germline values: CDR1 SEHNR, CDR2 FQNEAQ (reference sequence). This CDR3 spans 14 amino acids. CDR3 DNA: TGTGCCAGCAGCTTAGGCGCACCACCTACTGAAGCTTTCTTT. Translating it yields CASSLGAPPTEAFF.

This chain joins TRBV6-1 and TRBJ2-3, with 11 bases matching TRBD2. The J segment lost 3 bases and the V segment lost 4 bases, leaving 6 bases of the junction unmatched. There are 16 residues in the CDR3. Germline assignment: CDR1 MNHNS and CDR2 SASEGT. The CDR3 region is CASSGSGRAGTDTQYF. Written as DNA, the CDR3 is TGTGCCAGCAGTGGTAGCGGGAGGGCCGGAACAGATACGCAGTATTTT.

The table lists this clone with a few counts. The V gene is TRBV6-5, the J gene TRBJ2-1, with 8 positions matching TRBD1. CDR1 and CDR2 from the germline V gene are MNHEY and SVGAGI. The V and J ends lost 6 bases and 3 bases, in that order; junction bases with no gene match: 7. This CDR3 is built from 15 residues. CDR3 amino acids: CASSPDRGHYNEQFF. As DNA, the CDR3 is TGTGCCAGCAGCCCCGACAGGGGCCACTACAATGAGCAGTTCTTC.

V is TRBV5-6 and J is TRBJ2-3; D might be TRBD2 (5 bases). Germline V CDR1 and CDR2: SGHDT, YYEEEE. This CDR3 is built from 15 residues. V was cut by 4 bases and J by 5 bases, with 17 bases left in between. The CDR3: CASSMMVAMGDTQYF. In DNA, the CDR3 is TGTGCCAGCAGCATGATGGTAGCGATGGGAGATACGCAGTATTTT.

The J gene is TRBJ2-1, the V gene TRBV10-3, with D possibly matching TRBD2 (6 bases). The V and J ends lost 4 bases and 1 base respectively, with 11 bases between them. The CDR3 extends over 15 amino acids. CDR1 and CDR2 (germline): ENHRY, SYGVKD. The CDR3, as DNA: TGTGCCATCAGTGGTCTAGCGCCTTCCTACAATGAGCAGTTCTTC. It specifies CAISGLAPSYNEQFF.

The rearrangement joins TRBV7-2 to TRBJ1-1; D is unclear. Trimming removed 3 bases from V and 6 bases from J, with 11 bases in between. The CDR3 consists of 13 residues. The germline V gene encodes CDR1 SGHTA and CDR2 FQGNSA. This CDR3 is CASSFSGGPEAFF. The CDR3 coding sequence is TGTGCCAGCAGCTTCTCAGGAGGTCCTGAAGCTTTCTTT.

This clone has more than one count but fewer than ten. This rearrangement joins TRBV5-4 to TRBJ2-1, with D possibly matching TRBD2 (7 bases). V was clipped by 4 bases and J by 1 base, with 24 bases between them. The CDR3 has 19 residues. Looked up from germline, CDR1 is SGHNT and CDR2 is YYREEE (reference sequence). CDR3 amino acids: CASSQDPGGGPQSYNEQFF. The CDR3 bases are TGTGCCAGCAGCCAAGATCCGGGGGGCGGGCCTCAATCCTACAATGAGCAGTTCTTC.

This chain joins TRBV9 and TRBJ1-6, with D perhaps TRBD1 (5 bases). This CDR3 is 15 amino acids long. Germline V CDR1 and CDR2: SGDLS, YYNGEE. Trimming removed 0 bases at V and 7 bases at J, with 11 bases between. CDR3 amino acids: CASSVDLGGNSPLHF. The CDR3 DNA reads TGTGCCAGCAGCGTAGATCTGGGGGGAAATTCACCCCTCCACTTT.

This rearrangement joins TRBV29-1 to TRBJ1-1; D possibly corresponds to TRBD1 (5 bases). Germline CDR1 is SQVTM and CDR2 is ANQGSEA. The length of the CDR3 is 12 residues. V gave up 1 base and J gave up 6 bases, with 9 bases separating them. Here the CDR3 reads CSVEGGWAEAFF. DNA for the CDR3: TGCAGCGTTGAAGGGGGCTGGGCTGAAGCTTTCTTT.

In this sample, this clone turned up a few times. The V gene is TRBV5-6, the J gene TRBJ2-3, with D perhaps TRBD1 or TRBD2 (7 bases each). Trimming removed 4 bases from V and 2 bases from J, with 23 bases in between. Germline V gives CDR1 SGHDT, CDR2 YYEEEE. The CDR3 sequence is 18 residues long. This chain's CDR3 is CASSLSGGLAAYTDTQYF. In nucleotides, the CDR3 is TGTGCCAGCAGCCTCTCAGGGGGGCTAGCGGCCTACACAGATACGCAGTATTTT. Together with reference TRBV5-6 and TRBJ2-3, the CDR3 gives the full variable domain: DAGVTQSPTHLIKTRGQQVTLRCSPKSGHDTVSWYQQALGQGPQFIFQYYEEEERQRGNFPDRFSGHQFPNYSSELNVNALLLGDSALYLCASSLSGGLAAYTDTQYFGPGTRLTVL.

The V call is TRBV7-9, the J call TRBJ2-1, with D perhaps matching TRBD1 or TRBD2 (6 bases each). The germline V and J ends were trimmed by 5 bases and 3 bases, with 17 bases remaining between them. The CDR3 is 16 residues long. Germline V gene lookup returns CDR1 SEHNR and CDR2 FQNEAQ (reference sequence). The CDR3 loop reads CASSALAGHLYNEQFF. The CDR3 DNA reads TGTGCCAGCAGCGCCCTGGCGGGACACCTCTACAATGAGCAGTTCTTC.